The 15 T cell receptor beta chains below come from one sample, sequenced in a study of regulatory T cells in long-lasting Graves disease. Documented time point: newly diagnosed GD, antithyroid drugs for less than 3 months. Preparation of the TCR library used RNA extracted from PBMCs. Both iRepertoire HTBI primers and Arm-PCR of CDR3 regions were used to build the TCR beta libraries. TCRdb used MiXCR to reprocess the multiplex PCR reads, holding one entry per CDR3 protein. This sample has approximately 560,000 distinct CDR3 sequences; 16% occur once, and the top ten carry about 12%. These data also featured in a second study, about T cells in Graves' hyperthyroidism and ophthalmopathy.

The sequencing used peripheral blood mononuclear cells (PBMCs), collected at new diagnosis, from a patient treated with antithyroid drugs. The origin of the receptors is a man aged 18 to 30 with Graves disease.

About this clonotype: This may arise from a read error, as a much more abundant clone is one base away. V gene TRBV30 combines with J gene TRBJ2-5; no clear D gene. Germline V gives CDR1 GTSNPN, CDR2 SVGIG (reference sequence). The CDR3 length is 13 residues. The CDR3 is CAWMRLLKETRYF. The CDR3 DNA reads TGTGCCTGGATGAGGCTTCTCAAGGAGACCCGGTACTTC.

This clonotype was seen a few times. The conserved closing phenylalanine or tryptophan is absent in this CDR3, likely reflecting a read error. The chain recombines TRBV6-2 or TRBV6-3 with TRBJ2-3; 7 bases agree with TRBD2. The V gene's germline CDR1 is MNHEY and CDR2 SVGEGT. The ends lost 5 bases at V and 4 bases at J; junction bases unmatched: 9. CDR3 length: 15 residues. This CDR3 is CASSELLASADTQYL. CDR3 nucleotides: TGTGCCAGCAGTGAACTACTAGCGTCCGCAGATACGCAGTATCTT.

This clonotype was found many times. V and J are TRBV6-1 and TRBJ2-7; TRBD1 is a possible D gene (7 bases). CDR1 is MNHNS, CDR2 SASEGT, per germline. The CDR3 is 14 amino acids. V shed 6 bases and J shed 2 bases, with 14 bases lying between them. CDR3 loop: CASSQGGTAYEQYF. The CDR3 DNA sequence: TGTGCCAGCAGCCAGGGGGGAACGGCCTACGAGCAGTACTTC.

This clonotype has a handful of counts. As DNA, the CDR3 is TGTGCCAGCAGCCCTAGACTAAGCGGGAAGGGCGATGAGCAGTTCTTC. It codes for CASSPRLSGKGDEQFF. The chain joins TRBV5-4 to TRBJ2-1; 7 positions match TRBD2. Losses at the gene ends were 4 bases for V and 8 bases for J; bases not matched to a gene: 15. This CDR3 has 16 amino acids. Germline CDR1 and CDR2: SGHNT and YYREEE (reference sequence).

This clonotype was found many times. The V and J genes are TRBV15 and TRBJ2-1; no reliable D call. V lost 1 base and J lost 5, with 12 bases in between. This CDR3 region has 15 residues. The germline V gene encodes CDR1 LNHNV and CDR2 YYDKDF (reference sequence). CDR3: CATSRGSSSHNEQFF. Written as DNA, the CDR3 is TGTGCCACCAGCAGAGGGTCGAGCAGTCACAATGAGCAGTTCTTC.

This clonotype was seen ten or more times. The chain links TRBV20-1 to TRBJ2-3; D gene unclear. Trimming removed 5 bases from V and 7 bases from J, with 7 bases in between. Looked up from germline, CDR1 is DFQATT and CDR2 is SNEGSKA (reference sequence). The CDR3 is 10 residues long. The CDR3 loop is CSAYRNTQYF. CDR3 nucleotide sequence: TGCAGTGCTTATAGAAATACGCAGTATTTT.

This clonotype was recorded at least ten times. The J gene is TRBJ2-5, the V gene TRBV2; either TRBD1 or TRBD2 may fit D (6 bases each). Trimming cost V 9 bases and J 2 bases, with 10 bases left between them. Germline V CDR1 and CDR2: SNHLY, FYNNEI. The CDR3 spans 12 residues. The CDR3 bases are TGTGCCAGGGCGGGACATCAAGAGACCCAGTACTTC. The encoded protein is CARAGHQETQYF.

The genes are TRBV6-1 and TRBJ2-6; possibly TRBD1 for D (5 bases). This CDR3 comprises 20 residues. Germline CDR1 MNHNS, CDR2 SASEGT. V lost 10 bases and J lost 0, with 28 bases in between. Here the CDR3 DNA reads TGTGCCACCGTGATGTTAGTTCGTAGGGGCCGAAGCTCTGGGGCCAACGTCCTGACTTTC. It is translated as CATVMLVRRGRSSGANVLTF.

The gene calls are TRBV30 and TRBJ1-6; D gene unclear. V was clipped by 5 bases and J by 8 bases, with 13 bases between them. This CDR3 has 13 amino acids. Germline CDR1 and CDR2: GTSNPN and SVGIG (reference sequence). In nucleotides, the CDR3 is TGTGCCTGGGACCCCGCCGCGGATTCACCCCTCCACTTT. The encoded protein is CAWDPAADSPLHF.

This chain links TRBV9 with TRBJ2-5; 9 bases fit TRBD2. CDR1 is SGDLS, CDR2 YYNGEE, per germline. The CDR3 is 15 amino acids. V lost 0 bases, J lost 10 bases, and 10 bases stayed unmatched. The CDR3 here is CASSVAASGASGQYF. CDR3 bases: TGTGCCAGCAGCGTAGCGGCTAGCGGGGCCTCGGGCCAGTACTTC.

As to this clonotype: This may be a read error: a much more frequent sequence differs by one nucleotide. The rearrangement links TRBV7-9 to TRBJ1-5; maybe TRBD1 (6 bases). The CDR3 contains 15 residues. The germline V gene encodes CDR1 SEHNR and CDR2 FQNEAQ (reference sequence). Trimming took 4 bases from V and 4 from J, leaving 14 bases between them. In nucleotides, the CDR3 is TGTGCCAGCAGCTCCGGGGCAGGGGTGAATCAGCCCCAGCATTTT. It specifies CASSSGAGVNQPQHF.

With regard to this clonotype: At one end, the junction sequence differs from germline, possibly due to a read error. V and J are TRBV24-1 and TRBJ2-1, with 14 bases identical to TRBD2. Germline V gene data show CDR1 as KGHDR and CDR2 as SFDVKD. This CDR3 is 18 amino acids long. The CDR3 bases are TGTGCCACCCGTGATGTCTCGGGACTAGCGGGAGTAGGCAATGAGCAGTTCTTC. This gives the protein CATRDVSGLAGVGNEQFF.

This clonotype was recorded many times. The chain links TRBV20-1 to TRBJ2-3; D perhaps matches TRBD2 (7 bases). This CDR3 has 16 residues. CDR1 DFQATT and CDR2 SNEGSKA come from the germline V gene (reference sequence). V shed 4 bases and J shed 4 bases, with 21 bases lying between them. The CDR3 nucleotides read TGCAGTGCTATTGGGATAGGGGGGACTACCTCAGATACGCAGTATTTT. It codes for CSAIGIGGTTSDTQYF.

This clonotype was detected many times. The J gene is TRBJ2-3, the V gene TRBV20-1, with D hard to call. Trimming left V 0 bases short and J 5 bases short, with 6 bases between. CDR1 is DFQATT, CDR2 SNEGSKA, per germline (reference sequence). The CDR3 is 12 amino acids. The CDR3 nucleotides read TGCAGTGCTAGAGATTTCGAAGATACGCAGTATTTT. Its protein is CSARDFEDTQYF.

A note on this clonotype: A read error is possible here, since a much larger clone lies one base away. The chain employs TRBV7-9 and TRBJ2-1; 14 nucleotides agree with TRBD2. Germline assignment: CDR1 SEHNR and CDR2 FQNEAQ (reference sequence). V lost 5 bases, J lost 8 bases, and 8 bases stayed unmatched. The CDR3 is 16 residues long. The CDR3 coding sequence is TGTGCCAGCAGCACGGGGACTAGCGGGAGAGGGTATGAGCAGTTCTTC. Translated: CASSTGTSGRGYEQFF. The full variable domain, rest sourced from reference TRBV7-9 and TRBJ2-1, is DTGVSQNPRHKITKRGQNVTFRCDPISEHNRLYWYRQTLGQGPEFLTYFQNEAQLEKSRLLSDRFSAERPKGSFSTLEIQRTEQGDSAMYLCASSTGTSGRGYEQFFGPGTRLTVL.